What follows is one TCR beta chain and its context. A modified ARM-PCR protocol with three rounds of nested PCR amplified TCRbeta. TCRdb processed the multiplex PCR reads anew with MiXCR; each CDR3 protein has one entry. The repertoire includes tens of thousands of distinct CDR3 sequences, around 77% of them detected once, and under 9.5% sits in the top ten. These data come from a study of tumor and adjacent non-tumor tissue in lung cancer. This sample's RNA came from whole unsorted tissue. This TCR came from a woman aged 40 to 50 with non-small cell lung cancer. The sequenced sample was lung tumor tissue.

CDR3 sequence (DNA): TGCAGTGCTAGCCCCTCCGGACTAGCGGGGGGGGCTGGGTTAACTACGCAGTATTTT. Encoded protein: CSASPSGLAGGAGLTTQYF. This chain connects TRBV20-1 to TRBJ2-3; 15 bases align to TRBD2. J lost 8 bases, V lost 3 bases, and 18 bases had no gene match. Germline assignment: CDR1 DFQATT and CDR2 SNEGSKA (reference sequence). The CDR3 is 19 amino acids.